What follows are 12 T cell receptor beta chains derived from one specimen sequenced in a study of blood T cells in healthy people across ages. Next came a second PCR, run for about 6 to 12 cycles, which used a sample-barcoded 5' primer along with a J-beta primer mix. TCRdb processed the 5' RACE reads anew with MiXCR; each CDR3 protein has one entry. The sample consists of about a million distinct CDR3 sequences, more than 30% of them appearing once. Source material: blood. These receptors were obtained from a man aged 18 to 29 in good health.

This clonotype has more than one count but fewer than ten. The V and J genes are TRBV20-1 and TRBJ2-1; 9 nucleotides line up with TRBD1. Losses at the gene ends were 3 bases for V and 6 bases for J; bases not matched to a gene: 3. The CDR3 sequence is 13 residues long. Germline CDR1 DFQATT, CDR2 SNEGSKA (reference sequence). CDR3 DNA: TGCAGTGCTAGTCCGGGACAGGGCAATGAGCAGTTCTTC. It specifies CSASPGQGNEQFF.

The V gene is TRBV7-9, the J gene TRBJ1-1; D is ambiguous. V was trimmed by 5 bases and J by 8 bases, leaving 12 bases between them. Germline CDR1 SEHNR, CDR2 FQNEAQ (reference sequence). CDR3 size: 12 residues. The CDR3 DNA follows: TGTGCCAGCAGCCGGACGGAGAAAGAAGCTTTCTTT. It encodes CASSRTEKEAFF.

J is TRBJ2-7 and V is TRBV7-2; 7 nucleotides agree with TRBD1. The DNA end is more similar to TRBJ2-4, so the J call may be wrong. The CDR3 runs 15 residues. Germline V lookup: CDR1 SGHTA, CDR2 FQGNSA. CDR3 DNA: TGTGCCAGCAGCGAACAAACAGGGGATAAGGACATTCAGTACTTC. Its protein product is CASSEQTGDKDIQYF.

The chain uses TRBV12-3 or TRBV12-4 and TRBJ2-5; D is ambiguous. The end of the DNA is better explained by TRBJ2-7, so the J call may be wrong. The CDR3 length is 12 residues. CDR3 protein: CASSLDGNEQYF. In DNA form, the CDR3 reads TGTGCCAGCAGCTTGGATGGCAACGAGCAGTACTTC.

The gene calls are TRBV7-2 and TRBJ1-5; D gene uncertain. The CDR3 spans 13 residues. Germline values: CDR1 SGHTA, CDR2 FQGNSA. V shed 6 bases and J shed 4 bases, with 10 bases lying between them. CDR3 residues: CASSLAENQPQHF. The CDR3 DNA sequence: TGTGCCAGCAGTTTGGCCGAGAATCAGCCCCAGCATTTT.

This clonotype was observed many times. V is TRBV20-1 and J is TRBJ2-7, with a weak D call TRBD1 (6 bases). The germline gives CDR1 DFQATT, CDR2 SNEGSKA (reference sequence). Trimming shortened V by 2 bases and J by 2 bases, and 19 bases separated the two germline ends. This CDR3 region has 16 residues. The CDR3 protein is CSARSRTEPPAYEQYF. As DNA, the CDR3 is TGCAGTGCTAGATCCCGGACAGAGCCACCGGCCTACGAGCAGTACTTC.

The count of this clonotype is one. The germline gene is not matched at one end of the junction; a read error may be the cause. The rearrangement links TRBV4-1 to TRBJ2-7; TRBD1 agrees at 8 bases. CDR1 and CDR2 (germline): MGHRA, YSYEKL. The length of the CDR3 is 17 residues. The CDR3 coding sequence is TGCGCCAGCAGCAAAGAGGGGACTGGGACAGGTTCCTACGAGCAGTACTTC. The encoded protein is CASSKEGTGTGSYEQYF.

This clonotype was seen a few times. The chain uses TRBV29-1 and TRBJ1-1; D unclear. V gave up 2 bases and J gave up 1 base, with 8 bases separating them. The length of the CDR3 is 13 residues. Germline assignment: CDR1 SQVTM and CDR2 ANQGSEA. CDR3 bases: TGCAGCGTTGAACGGGAGACGAACACTGAAGCTTTCTTT. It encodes CSVERETNTEAFF. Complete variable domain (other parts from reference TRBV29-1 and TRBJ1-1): SAVISQKPSRDICQRGTSLTIQCQVDSQVTMMFWYRQQPGQSLTLIATANQGSEATYESGFVIDKFPISRPNLTFSTLTVSNMSPEDSSIYLCSVERETNTEAFFGQGTRLTVV.

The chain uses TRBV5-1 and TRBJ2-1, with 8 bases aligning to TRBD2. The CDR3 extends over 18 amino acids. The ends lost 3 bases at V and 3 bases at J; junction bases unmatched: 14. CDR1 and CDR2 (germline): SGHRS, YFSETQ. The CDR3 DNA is TGCGCCAGCAGCTGGGGTCTATTGCGGGGGGAGAACTACAATGAGCAGTTCTTC. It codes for CASSWGLLRGENYNEQFF. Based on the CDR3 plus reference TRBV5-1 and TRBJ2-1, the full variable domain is KAGVTQTPRYLIKTRGQQVTLSCSPISGHRSVSWYQQTPGQGLQFLFEYFSETQRNKGNFPGRFSGRQFSNSRSEMNVSTLELGDSALYLCASSWGLLRGENYNEQFFGPGTRLTVL.

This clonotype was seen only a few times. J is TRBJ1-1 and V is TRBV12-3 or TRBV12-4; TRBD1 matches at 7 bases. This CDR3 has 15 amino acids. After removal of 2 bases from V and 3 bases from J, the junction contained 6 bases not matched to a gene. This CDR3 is CASSLLQGGDTEAFF. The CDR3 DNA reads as TGTGCCAGCAGTTTACTCCAGGGGGGGGACACTGAAGCTTTCTTT.

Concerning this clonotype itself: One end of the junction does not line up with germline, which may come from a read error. This chain's CDR3 is CASSVDNRENQYF. CDR3 in DNA: TGTGCCAGCAGTGTGGACAATCGAGAGAACCAGTACTTC. The chain combines TRBV28 with TRBJ2-5, with D possibly being TRBD1 (5 bases). Looked up from germline, CDR1 is MDHEN and CDR2 is SYDVKM. CDR3 length: 13 residues.

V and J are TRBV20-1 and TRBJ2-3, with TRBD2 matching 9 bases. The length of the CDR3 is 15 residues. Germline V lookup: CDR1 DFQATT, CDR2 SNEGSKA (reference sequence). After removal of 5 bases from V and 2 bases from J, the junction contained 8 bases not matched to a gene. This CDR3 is CSALPGGGATDTQYF. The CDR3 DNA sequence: TGCAGTGCTTTGCCGGGCGGGGGGGCCACAGATACGCAGTATTTT.